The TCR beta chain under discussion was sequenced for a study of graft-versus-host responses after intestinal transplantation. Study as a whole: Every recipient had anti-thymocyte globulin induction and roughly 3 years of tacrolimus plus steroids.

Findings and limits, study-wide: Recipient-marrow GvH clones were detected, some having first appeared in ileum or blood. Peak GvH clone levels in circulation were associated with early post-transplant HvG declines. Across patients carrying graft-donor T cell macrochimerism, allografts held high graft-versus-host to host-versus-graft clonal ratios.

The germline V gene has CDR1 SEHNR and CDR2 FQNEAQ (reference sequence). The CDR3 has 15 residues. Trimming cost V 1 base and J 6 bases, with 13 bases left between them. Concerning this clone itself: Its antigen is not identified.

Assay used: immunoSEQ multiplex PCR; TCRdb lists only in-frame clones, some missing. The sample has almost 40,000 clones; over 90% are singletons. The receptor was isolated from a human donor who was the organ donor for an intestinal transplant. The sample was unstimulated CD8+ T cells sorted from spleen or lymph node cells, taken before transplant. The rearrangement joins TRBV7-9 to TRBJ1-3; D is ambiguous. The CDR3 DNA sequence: TGTGCCAGCAGCTTAGGTCAGGCGATACCAAACACCATATATTTT. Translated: CASSLGQAIPNTIYF.